This entry concerns a single T cell receptor beta chain. It lacks a known antigen. This may stem from a read error, because a much larger clone lies one nucleotide away. This is likely a read error, given that the CDR3 carries no conserved phenylalanine or tryptophan at its end. The data were taken from a study of breast tumors, draining lymph nodes, adjacent tissues (dated by TCRdb to about 2016). Study-level background: Breast cancer patients provided tumor, adjacent nontumor tissue and axillary lymph nodes, and the study compared the TCR beta repertoires across these three sources. In human breast cancer, the study set out to evaluate how tumor, surrounding tissue and draining lymph node repertoires relate to one another and whether T cells may move between these sites.

Reads for this sample came from an Illumina HiSeq 2000. TCR beta chain libraries were generated by multiplex PCR amplification. High-throughput sequencing was used to analyze the amplified TCR beta chain products. In-frame beta chains were kept once TCRdb had trimmed the public reads at Q25 with fastp and called clones with MiXCR. Rows are unified per CDR3 protein, each entry keeping the most common DNA and genes. Present in this sample are approximately 45,000 distinct CDR3 sequences, under 25% of which were seen just once. The ten most abundant clones make up about 8% of the sample. The study at large found these results: The data were judged consistent with most tumor T cells deriving from the lymph node and then expanding within tumor tissue. Tumor T-cell repertoires showed less diversity than lymph node repertoires and more diversity than nontumor tissue repertoires, and tumor T-cell repertoires showed preferential V and J gene usage. Rather than being directly demonstrated, the conclusion that tumor T cells originate in lymph nodes was presented as consistent with a hypothesis. Tumor and nontumor tissue repertoires were found to be significantly more similar in luminal-like than in basal-like breast cancer.

The material sequenced was breast tumor tissue. The origin of this receptor is a female donor with breast cancer. Some clones in this sample may be carry-over from other donors' samples.

At the DNA level, the sequence is TGTGCCAGCAGTTACACGAGTTCGGGGAGTGAAAAACTGTTTATT. Protein translation: CASSYTSSGSEKLFI. The chain is assembled from TRBV6-2 or TRBV6-3 and TRBJ1-4, with no reliable assignment of the D segment. The CDR3 is 15 residues long, counting both termini. The retained sequence is limited to the CDR3, 45 bases, with the frame set at the first base. CDR1 and CDR2 were assigned from the germline V gene as MNHEY and SVGEGT. Cut back by 2 bases and 7 bases, the V and J ends lie 14 bases apart.